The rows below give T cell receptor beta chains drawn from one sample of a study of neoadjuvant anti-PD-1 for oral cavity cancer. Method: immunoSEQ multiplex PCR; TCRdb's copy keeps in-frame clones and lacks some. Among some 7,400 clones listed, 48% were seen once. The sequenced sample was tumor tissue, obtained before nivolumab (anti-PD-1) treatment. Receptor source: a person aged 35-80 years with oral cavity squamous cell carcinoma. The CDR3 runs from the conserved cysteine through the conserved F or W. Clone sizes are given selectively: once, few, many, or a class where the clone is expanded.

CDR3: CASSLSSPGLRNEQFF
size: .
V: TRBV28
J: TRBJ2-1

CDR3: CASSPWSGYEQYF
size: .
V: TRBV2
J: TRBJ2-7

CDR3: CASSIGPGELFF
size: once
V: TRBV19
J: TRBJ2-2

CDR3: CASSLETGIGGEQYF
size: .
V: TRBV5-1
J: TRBJ2-7

CDR3: CASSYSTSDTQYF
size: .
V: TRBV27
J: TRBJ2-3

CDR3: CASYLGRGTYEQYF
size: few
V: TRBV2
J: TRBJ2-7

CDR3: CASSFPDTSNQPQHF
size: .
V: TRBV28
J: TRBJ1-5

CDR3: CSVAQDSGNTIYF
size: .
V: TRBV29-1
J: TRBJ1-3

CDR3: CASSRTASTDTQYF
size: .
V: TRBV19
J: TRBJ2-3

CDR3: CASSPGGSNTEAFF
size: .
V: TRBV4-1
J: TRBJ1-1

CDR3: CAWSVPSGDPLYEQYF
size: .
V: TRBV30
J: TRBJ2-7

CDR3: CASSPLAGGETGELFF
size: .
V: TRBV27
J: TRBJ2-2

CDR3: CASSEGLAGGRGTDTQYF
size: .
V: TRBV2
J: TRBJ2-3

CDR3: CSARPNYGYTF
size: .
V: TRBV20-1
J: TRBJ1-2

CDR3: CATTLQAGVANEQFF
size: .
V: TRBV10-3
J: TRBJ2-1

CDR3: CASSFRDFTYEQYF
size: .
V: TRBV7-9
J: TRBJ2-7

CDR3: CASSYSTPSSYEQYF
size: .
V: TRBV6-5
J: TRBJ2-7

CDR3: CASSPADSQETQYF
size: .
V: TRBV4-1
J: TRBJ2-5

CDR3: CASSFGSSGSTDTQYF
size: .
V: TRBV28
J: TRBJ2-3

CDR3: CASSETGTLASDGYTF
size: .
V: TRBV25-1
J: TRBJ1-2

CDR3: CASSFVGQATEAFF
size: few
V: TRBV5-6
J: TRBJ1-1

CDR3: CSVFRDRGQFF
size: .
V: TRBV29-1
J: TRBJ2-1

CDR3: CAISESAQETQYF
size: .
V: TRBV10-3
J: TRBJ2-5

CDR3: CASSAESTDTQYF
size: few
V: TRBV2
J: TRBJ2-3

CDR3: CASRETSTDTQYF
size: .
V: TRBV28
J: TRBJ2-3

CDR3: CASTPGGGQETQYF
size: .
V: TRBV5-4
J: TRBJ2-5

CDR3: CASSTTGYYGYTF
size: .
V: TRBV11-2
J: TRBJ1-2

CDR3: CASTSGTGGLGEQFF
size: .
V: TRBV6-5
J: TRBJ2-1

CDR3: CASSVSDYGYTF
size: .
V: TRBV5-1
J: TRBJ1-2

CDR3: CASSSPGSYEQYF
size: .
V: TRBV7-6
J: TRBJ2-7

CDR3: CASSWGETGLYGNTIYF
size: .
V: TRBV7-9
J: TRBJ1-3

CDR3: CSVVAGGPYEQYF
size: .
V: TRBV29-1
J: TRBJ2-7

CDR3: CASSFMRIPPSNTEAFF
size: medium-sized
V: TRBV28
J: TRBJ1-1

CDR3: CASRFGGFSDTQYF
size: few
V: TRBV2
J: TRBJ2-3

CDR3: CASSSDGGRGRPYEQYF
size: few
V: TRBV4-1
J: TRBJ2-7

CDR3: CASPTWGHSNQPQHF
size: few
V: TRBV19
J: TRBJ1-5

CDR3: CASRRQGSKETQYF
size: .
V: TRBV28
J: TRBJ2-5

CDR3: CASRRTGPYEQYF
size: few
V: TRBV2
J: TRBJ2-7

CDR3: CASSPTTGWDEQFF
size: .
V: TRBV7-9
J: TRBJ2-1

CDR3: CASRPLAREWNTIYF
size: few
V: TRBV6-5
J: TRBJ1-3

CDR3: CASIGVQGSGNTIYF
size: .
V: TRBV2
J: TRBJ1-3

CDR3: CASSFDRSSYNEQFF
size: .
V: TRBV5-4
J: TRBJ2-1

CDR3: CASVRDRGTQPQHF
size: .
V: TRBV28
J: TRBJ1-5

CDR3: CASSLSTGQGLDTQYF
size: .
V: TRBV5-1
J: TRBJ2-3

CDR3: CAWSAISRAGNTIYF
size: few
V: TRBV30
J: TRBJ1-3

CDR3: CASRDRECCSYNEQFF
size: .
V: TRBV10-1
J: TRBJ2-1

CDR3: CASSVGGLAAYNEQFF
size: few
V: TRBV9
J: TRBJ2-1

CDR3: CASSQVFSGSLNTGELFF
size: .
V: TRBV7-9
J: TRBJ2-2

CDR3: CASSLSGGPNYGYTF
size: few
V: TRBV28
J: TRBJ1-2

CDR3: CASSPPLSEQYF
size: .
V: TRBV7-9
J: TRBJ2-7

CDR3: CASSLEAQARQPQHF
size: .
V: TRBV4-2
J: TRBJ1-5

CDR3: CASSAGDSANYGYTF
size: once
V: TRBV9
J: TRBJ1-2

CDR3: CASSPSGTGNEKLFF
size: .
V: TRBV4-2
J: TRBJ1-4

CDR3: CASSISQGRNTGELFF
size: .
V: TRBV19
J: TRBJ2-2

CDR3: CASSFPSTTNEKLFF
size: few
V: TRBV7-9
J: TRBJ1-4

CDR3: CATSRNRVAGNTIYF
size: .
V: TRBV15
J: TRBJ1-3

CDR3: CATSRERLAGAFF
size: .
V: TRBV15
J: TRBJ1-1

CDR3: CASSSTRDRGSEQYF
size: .
V: TRBV7-9
J: TRBJ2-7

CDR3: CASSQDPTSSGELFF
size: .
V: TRBV4-2
J: TRBJ2-2